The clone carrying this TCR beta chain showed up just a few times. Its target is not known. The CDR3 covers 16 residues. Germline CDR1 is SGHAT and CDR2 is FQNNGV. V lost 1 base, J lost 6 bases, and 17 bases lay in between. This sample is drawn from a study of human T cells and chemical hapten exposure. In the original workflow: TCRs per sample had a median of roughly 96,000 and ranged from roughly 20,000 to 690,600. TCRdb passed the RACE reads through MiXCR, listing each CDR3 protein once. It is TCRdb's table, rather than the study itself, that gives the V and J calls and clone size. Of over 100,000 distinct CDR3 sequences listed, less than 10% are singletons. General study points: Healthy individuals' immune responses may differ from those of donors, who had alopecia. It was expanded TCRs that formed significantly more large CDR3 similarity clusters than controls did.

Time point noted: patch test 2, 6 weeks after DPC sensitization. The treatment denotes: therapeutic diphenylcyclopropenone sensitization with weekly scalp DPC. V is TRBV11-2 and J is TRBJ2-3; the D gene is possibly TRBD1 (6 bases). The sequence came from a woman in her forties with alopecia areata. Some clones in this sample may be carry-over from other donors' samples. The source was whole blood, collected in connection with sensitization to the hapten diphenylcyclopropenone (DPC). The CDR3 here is CASSLVQGKSADTQYF. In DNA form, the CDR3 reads TGTGCCAGCAGCTTAGTCCAGGGGAAGTCTGCGGATACGCAGTATTTT. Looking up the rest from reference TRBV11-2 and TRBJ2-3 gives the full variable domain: EAGVAQSPRYKIIEKRQSVAFWCNPISGHATLYWYQQILGQGPKLLIQFQNNGVVDDSQLPKDRFSAERLKGVDSTLKIQPAKLEDSAVYLCASSLVQGKSADTQYFGPGTRLTVL.